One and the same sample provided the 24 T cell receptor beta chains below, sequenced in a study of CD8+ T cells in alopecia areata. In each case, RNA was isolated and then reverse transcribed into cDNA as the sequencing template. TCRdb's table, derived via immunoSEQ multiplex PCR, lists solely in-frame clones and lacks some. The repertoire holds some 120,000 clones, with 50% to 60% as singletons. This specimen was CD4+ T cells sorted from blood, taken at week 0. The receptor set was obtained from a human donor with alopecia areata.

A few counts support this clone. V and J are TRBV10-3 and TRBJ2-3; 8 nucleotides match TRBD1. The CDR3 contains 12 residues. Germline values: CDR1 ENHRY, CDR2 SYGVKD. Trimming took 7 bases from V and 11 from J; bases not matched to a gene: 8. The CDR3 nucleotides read TGTGCCATCAACGAAGGACAGGGTCGGCAGTATTTT. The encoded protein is CAINEGQGRQYF.

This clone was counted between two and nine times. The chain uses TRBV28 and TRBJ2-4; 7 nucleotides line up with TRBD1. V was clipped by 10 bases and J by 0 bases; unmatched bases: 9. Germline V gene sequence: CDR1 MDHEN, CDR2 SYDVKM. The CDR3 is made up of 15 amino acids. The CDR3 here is CATTGIGIAKNIQYF. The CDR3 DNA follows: TGTGCCACGACAGGGATCGGGATAGCCAAAAACATTCAGTACTTC.

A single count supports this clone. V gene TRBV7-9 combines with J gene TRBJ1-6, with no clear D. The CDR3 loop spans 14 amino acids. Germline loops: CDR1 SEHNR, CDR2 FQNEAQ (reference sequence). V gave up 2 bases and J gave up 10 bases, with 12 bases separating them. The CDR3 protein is CASSLKGLGSPLHF. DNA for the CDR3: TGTGCCAGCAGCTTAAAAGGGTTAGGGTCACCCCTCCACTTT.

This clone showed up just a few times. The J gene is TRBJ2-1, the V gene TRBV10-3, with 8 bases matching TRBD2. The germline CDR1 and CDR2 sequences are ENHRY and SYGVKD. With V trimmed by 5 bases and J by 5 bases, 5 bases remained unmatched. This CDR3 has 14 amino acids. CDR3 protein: CAISQSGSDNEQFF. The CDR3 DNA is TGTGCCATCAGTCAGAGCGGGAGTGACAATGAGCAGTTCTTC.

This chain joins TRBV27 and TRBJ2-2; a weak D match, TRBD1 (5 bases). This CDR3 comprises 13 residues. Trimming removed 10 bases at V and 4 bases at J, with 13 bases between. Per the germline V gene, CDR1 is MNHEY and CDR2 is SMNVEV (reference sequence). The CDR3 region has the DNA TGTGCCATCGCAGACAGAACCACCGGGGAGCTGTTTTTT. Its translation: CAIADRTTGELFF.

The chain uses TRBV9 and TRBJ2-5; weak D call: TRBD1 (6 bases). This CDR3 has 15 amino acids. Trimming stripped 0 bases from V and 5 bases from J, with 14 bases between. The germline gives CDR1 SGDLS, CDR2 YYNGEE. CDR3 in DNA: TGTGCCAGCAGCGTAGCGGCAGGGGTTACGGAGACCCAGTACTTC. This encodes CASSVAAGVTETQYF.

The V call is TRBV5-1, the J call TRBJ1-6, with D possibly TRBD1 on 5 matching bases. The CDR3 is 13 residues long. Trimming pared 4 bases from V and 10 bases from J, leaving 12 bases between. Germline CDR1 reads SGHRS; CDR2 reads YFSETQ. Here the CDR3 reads CASSLGWDSPLHF. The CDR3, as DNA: TGCGCCAGCAGCCTGGGGTGGGACTCACCCCTCCACTTT.

The CDR3 loop is CASSLGRQGSETQYF. DNA of the CDR3: TGTGCCAGCAGCTTAGGGCGACAGGGGTCAGAGACCCAGTACTTC. This rearrangement joins TRBV7-6 to TRBJ2-5; 8 bases are a match to TRBD1. This CDR3 contains 15 residues. Germline trimming cut 1 base from V and 4 bases from J; bases unmatched to any gene: 5. CDR1 and CDR2 from the germline V gene are SGHVS and FNYEAQ.

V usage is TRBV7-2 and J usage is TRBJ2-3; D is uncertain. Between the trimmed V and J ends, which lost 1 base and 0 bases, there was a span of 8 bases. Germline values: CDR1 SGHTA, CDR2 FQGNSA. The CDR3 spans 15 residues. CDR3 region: CASSLGYGSTDTQYF. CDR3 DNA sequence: TGTGCCAGCAGCTTAGGCTACGGAAGCACAGATACGCAGTATTTT.

CDR3 in DNA: TGTGCCAGCCGGGACAGGGCCTCTAATGAAAAACTGTTTTTT. It yields the protein CASRDRASNEKLFF. V and J are TRBV2 and TRBJ1-4; 9 bases are a match to TRBD1. With V trimmed by 8 bases and J by 3 bases, 4 bases remained unmatched. CDR1 and CDR2 (germline): SNHLY, FYNNEI. This CDR3 contains 14 residues.

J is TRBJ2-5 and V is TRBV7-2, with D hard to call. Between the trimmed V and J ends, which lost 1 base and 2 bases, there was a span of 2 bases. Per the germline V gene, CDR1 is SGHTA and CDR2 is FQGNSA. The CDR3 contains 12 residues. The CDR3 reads CASSLDQETQYF. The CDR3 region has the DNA TGTGCCAGCAGCTTAGATCAAGAGACCCAGTACTTC.

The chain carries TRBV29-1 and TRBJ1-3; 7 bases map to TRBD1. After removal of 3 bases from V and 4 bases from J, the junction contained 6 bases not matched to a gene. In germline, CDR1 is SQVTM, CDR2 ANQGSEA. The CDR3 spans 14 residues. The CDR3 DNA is TGCAGCGTTGACAGACAGGGAACCGGAAACACCATATATTTT. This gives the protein CSVDRQGTGNTIYF.

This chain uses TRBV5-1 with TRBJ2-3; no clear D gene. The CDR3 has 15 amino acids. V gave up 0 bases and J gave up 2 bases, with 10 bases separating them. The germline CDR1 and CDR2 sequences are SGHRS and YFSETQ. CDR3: CASSLDVRHTDTQYF. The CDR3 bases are TGCGCCAGCAGCTTGGACGTCAGACACACAGATACGCAGTATTTT.

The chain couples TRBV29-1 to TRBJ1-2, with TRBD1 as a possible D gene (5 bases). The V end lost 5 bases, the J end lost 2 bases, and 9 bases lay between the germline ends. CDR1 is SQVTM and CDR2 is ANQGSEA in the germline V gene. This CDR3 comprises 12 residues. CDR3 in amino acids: CSVLGENYGYTF. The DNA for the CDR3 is TGCAGCGTTCTAGGGGAAAACTATGGCTACACCTTC.

Here the CDR3 reads CASSDTVNYEQYF. In DNA, the CDR3 is TGTGCCAGTAGTGACACGGTAAACTACGAGCAGTACTTC. V usage is TRBV7-2 and J usage is TRBJ2-7, with unresolved D. Germline V gives CDR1 SGHTA, CDR2 FQGNSA. The CDR3 covers 13 residues. V dropped 9 bases and J dropped 3 bases, with 15 bases sitting between them.

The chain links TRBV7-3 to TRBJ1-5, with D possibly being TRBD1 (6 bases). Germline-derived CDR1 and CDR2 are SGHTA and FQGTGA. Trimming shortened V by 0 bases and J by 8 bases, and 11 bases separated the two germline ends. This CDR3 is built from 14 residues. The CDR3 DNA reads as TGTGCCAGCAGCTTAACGGCAGGGGAGAAGCCCCAGCATTTT. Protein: CASSLTAGEKPQHF.

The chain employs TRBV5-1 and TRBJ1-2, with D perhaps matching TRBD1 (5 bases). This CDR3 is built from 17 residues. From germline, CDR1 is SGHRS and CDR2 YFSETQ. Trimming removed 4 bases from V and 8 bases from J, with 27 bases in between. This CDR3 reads CASSPTSEIGAWNGYTF. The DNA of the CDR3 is TGCGCCAGCAGCCCGACGTCGGAAATTGGGGCATGGAACGGCTACACCTTC. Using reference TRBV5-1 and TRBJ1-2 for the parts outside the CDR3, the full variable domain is KAGVTQTPRYLIKTRGQQVTLSCSPISGHRSVSWYQQTPGQGLQFLFEYFSETQRNKGNFPGRFSGRQFSNSRSEMNVSTLELGDSALYLCASSPTSEIGAWNGYTFGSGTRLTVV.

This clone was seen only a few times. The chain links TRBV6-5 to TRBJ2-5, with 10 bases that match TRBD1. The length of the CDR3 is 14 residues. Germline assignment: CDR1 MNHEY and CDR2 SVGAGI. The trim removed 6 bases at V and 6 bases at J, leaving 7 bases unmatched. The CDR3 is CASRTGGQGKTQYF. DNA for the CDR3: TGTGCCAGCAGAACCGGGGGACAGGGGAAGACCCAGTACTTC.

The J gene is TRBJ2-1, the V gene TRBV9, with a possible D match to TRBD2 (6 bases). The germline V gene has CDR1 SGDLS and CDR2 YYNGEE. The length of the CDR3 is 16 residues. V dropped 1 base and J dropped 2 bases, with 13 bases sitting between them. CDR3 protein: CASSVWAERAYNEQFF. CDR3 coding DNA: TGTGCCAGCAGCGTATGGGCGGAGCGGGCCTACAATGAGCAGTTCTTC.

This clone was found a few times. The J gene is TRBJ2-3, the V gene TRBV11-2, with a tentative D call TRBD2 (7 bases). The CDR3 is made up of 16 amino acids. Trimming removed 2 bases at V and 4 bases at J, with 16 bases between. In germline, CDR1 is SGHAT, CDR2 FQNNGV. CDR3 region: CASSLRGTGGADTQYF. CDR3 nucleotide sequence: TGTGCCAGCAGCTTACGGGGAACGGGGGGCGCAGATACGCAGTATTTT.

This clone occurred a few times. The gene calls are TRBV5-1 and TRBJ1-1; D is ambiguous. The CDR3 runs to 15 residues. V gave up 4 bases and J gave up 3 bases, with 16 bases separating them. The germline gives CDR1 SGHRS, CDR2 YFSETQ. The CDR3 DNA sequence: TGCGCCAGCAGCACCCCGACGGGGAGGGACACTGAAGCTTTCTTT. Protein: CASSTPTGRDTEAFF.

The CDR3 DNA sequence: TGCAGCGTGAGCCGGGATCAGTATTACGAGCAGTACTTC. Protein: CSVSRDQYYEQYF. This chain links TRBV29-1 with TRBJ2-7; the D gene is possibly TRBD2 (5 bases). This CDR3 has 13 amino acids. Trimming pared 6 bases from V and 4 bases from J, leaving 16 bases between. Germline loops: CDR1 SQVTM, CDR2 ANQGSEA.

DNA for the CDR3: TGTGCCAGCAGCTTAGATCTAGCGGGGGTATCCGATGAGCAGTTCTTC. This sequence encodes CASSLDLAGVSDEQFF. The chain couples TRBV11-2 to TRBJ2-1; the match to TRBD2 covers 10 bases. Germline lookup yields CDR1 SGHAT and CDR2 FQNNGV. V lost 0 bases and J lost 8; bases outside the gene matches: 7. The CDR3 covers 16 residues.

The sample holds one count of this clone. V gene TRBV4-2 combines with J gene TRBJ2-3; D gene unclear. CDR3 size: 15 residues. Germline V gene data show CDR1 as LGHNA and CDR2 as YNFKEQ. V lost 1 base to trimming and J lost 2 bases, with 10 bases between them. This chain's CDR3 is CASSQGPYSTDTQYF. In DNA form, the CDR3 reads TGTGCCAGCAGCCAAGGGCCATATTCCACAGATACGCAGTATTTT.